These T cell receptor beta chains were read from a single sample in a study of identical twins. From the 5' RACE reads, TCRdb called clonotypes with MiXCR, one entry per CDR3 protein. The sample contains 1.5 million or so distinct CDR3 sequences, less than 40% of which appear only once. Source material: cord blood. Receptor source: a newborn girl in good health. Each CDR3 is given with its conserved first and last residue. A D gene is named only where the DNA matches it firmly. Clone size, where shown, is once, few, many, or a class for clones that have expanded.

TRBV30	TRBJ2-1	TRBD2	-	TGTGCCTGGATTTGGGGAGGGAATGAGCAGTTCTTC	CAWIWGGNEQFF
TRBV29-1	TRBJ2-1	-	-	TGCAGCGTTTCCGACTGGCTCAATGAGCAGTTCTTC	CSVSDWLNEQFF
TRBV6-1	TRBJ2-7	TRBD2	-	TGTGCCAGCAGGTCATCTAGCGGGCTCACCTACGAGCAGTACTTC	CASRSSSGLTYEQYF
TRBV4-1	TRBJ1-4	-	-	TGCGCCAGCAGCCAATTAGGCAGGGCCCTGAATGAAAAACTGTTTTTT	CASSQLGRALNEKLFF
TRBV29-1	TRBJ1-2	-	-	TGCAGCGTTGAAAATCCCGGGGGCGGCTACACCTTC	CSVENPGGGYTF
TRBV20-1	TRBJ1-4	-	-	TGCAGTGCTAGTAAACAGGGTAATGAAAAACTGTTTTTT	CSASKQGNEKLFF
TRBV12-5	TRBJ2-1	TRBD2	-	TGTGCTAGTGGTTACTCGACTAGCGGGGGCCTCACTGCCGACAATGAGCAGTTCTTC	CASGYSTSGGLTADNEQFF
TRBV6-4	TRBJ1-5	TRBD1	-	TGTGCCAGCAGTCCAACCCGGGGACAGAATCAGCCCCAGCATTTT	CASSPTRGQNQPQHF
TRBV18	TRBJ1-1	-	-	TGTGCCAGCTCACCAAGGCCGGCTATGAACACTGAAGCTTTCTTT	CASSPRPAMNTEAFF
TRBV10-3	TRBJ1-1	TRBD1	-	TGTGCCATCAGTGCGGGACAGGGAGGGTTCACTGAAGCTTTCTTT	CAISAGQGGFTEAFF
TRBV7-2	TRBJ2-1	-	many	TGTGCCAGCAGCTGGACAGCCAGCTCCTACAATGAGCAGTTCTTC	CASSWTASSYNEQFF
TRBV5-1	TRBJ2-1	-	-	TGCGCCAGCAGCTTGGAAGGACACACATACAATGAGCAGTTCTTC	CASSLEGHTYNEQFF
TRBV24-1	TRBJ2-3	TRBD2	-	TGTGCCGCAACTAGCGGGAGTACGGATACGCAGTATTTT	CAATSGSTDTQYF
TRBV20-1	TRBJ2-7	-	few	TGCAGTGCTAACCCACTAGCAACCTCCTACGAGCAGTACTTC	CSANPLATSYEQYF
TRBV29-1	TRBJ2-5	-	many	TGCAGCGTTGCGCAAGACCAAGAGACCCAGTACTTC	CSVAQDQETQYF
TRBV20-1	TRBJ2-7	TRBD2	-	TGCAGTGCCCCCAGCGGGGCCTCCTACGAGCAGTACTTC	CSAPSGASYEQYF
TRBV25-1	TRBJ2-5	TRBD1	-	TGTGCCAGCAGTGAATCTCCAGGGGGTGGGCGAGAGACCCAGTACTTC	CASSESPGGGRETQYF
TRBV20-1	TRBJ2-5	-	-	TGCAGTGCTAGAGCTAGCGCGGCCTACAAGCAGTACTTC	CSARASAAYKQYF
TRBV18	TRBJ2-7	-	-	TGTGCCAGCTCACCACCGATCTCGGAGAGGGGTGACTACTACGAGCAGTACTTC	CASSPPISERGDYYEQYF
TRBV4-2	TRBJ1-6	TRBD1	few	TGTGCCAGCAGCCAAGATTGGGACAGTAATTCACCCCTCCACTTT	CASSQDWDSNSPLHF
TRBV5-5	TRBJ2-7	-	-	TGTGCCAGCAGCTTGCCCGGGGGCAGGGAGCAGTACTTC	CASSLPGGREQYF
TRBV30	TRBJ2-1	-	-	TGTGCCTGGAGTGTAACGGAGCAGTTCTTC	CAWSVTEQFF
TRBV28	TRBJ2-1	TRBD2	-	TGTGCCAGCAGTCCCGGAGGGGCGGGGGTTTACAATGAGCAGTTCTTC	CASSPGGAGVYNEQFF
TRBV12-3/TRBV12-4	TRBJ2-1	-	-	TGTGCCAGCAGTTTATCCCTCTCATGGTTTCGGTTCTTC	CASSLSLSWFRFF
TRBV29-1	TRBJ2-5	TRBD1	few	TGCAGCGTTGCCCCCGGGACAGGTTTGGGAGAGACCCAGTACTTC	CSVAPGTGLGETQYF
TRBV20-1	TRBJ2-7	-	-	TGCAGTGCTTCTTCACCGTCGGGACTCACACCCTACGAGCAGTACTTC	CSASSPSGLTPYEQYF